Below are 8 T cell receptor beta chains sequenced from a single sample in a study of cytomegalovirus exposure and HLA in healthy donors. Primers included in the PCR were 60 Vbeta and 13 Jbeta primers. Only in-frame clones appear in the TCRdb table, and some are missing; sequencing was by immunoSEQ multiplex PCR. The profile covers about 100,000 clones, with 65% to 75% appearing a single time and about 4.3% taken by the ten largest. Sequenced material: PBMCs. The receptor source for this set is a woman aged 18-29 years in good health and CMV-seropositive.

The chain combines TRBV19 with TRBJ2-7, with D tentatively TRBD2 (5 bases). This CDR3 contains 14 residues. Germline CDR1 is LNHDA and CDR2 is SQIVND (reference sequence). V shed 1 base and J shed 5 bases, with 12 bases lying between them. The CDR3: CASSIGRLRDEQYF. The CDR3 DNA reads as TGTGCCAGTAGTATAGGCCGACTGAGGGACGAGCAGTACTTC.

The J gene is TRBJ1-5, the V gene TRBV27, with 8 bases matching TRBD1. Germline V CDR1 and CDR2: MNHEY, SMNVEV (reference sequence). V shed 3 bases and J 6 bases; nucleotides not matched to a gene: 4. This CDR3 has 14 residues. The CDR3 DNA reads TGTGCCAGCAGTTTGGGCAGGGGGCGTCAGCCCCAGCATTTT. As protein: CASSLGRGRQPQHF.

This chain joins TRBV10-3 and TRBJ2-7, with D unresolved. CDR3 length: 14 residues. The germline CDR1 and CDR2 sequences are ENHRY and SYGVKD. V was clipped by 0 bases and J by 6 bases, with 12 bases between them. In DNA form, the CDR3 reads TGTGCCATCAGTGAGTCCTACAGTGCCCTCGAGCAGTACTTC. Translation: CAISESYSALEQYF.

CDR3 region: CASSLAGTRGYEQYF. CDR3 coding DNA: TGTGCCAGCAGTTTAGCAGGGACCCGGGGGTACGAGCAGTACTTC. The genes are TRBV27 and TRBJ2-7; possible D gene TRBD2, 6 bases. CDR1 is MNHEY and CDR2 is SMNVEV in the germline V gene (reference sequence). V lost 2 bases and J 4 bases, leaving 15 bases between the germline ends. The CDR3 is 15 residues long.

The V and J genes are TRBV27 and TRBJ1-5, with D possibly being TRBD1 (6 bases). The CDR3 has 15 amino acids. Germline lookup yields CDR1 MNHEY and CDR2 SMNVEV (reference sequence). Trimming removed 4 bases at V and 0 bases at J, with 10 bases between. CDR3 amino acids: CASSWTVNSNQPQHF. CDR3 coding DNA: TGTGCCAGCAGTTGGACAGTTAATAGCAATCAGCCCCAGCATTTT.

The rearrangement joins TRBV4-2 to TRBJ2-2, with TRBD2 matching 9 bases. The V and J ends lost 0 bases and 2 bases, in that order; junction bases with no gene match: 7. CDR3 size: 18 residues. Germline assignment: CDR1 LGHNA and CDR2 YNFKEQ. CDR3 region: CASSQDVPSGTNTGELFF. CDR3 nucleotide sequence: TGTGCCAGCAGCCAAGATGTGCCTAGCGGGACCAACACCGGGGAGCTGTTTTTT.

This sequence joins TRBV6-5 and TRBJ2-1; D possibly corresponds to TRBD1 (6 bases). V shed 0 bases and J shed 7 bases, with 13 bases lying between them. The CDR3 consists of 15 residues. Per germline, CDR1 MNHEY and CDR2 SVGAGI. The CDR3 sequence is CASSYSGTSRNEQFF. The CDR3 nucleotides read TGTGCCAGCAGTTACTCTGGGACAAGCCGGAATGAGCAGTTCTTC.

The gene calls are TRBV19 and TRBJ2-6; 7 positions match TRBD1. The germline CDR1 and CDR2 sequences are LNHDA and SQIVND (reference sequence). The CDR3 runs to 14 residues. V was clipped by 10 bases and J by 2 bases; unmatched bases: 5. CDR3 coding DNA: TGTGCCACCCAGACAGGGACTGGGGCCAACGTCCTGACTTTC. Protein sequence: CATQTGTGANVLTF.